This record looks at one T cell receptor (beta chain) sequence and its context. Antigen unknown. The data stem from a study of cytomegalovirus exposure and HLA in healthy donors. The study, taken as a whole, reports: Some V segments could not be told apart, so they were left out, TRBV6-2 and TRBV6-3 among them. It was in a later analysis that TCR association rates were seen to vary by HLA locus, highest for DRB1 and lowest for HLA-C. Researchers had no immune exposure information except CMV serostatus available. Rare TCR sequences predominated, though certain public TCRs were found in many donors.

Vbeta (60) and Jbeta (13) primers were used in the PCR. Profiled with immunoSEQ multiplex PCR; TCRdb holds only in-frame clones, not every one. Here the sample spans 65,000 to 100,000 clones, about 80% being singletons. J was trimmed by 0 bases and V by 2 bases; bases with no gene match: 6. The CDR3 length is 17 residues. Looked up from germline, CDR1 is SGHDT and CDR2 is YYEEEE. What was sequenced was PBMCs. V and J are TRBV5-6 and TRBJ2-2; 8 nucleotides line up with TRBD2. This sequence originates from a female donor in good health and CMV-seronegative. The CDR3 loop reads CASSFAGGFANTGELFF. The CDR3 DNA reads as TGTGCCAGCAGCTTTGCGGGGGGCTTTGCGAACACCGGGGAGCTGTTTTTT. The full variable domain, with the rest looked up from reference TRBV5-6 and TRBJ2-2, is DAGVTQSPTHLIKTRGQQVTLRCSPKSGHDTVSWYQQALGQGPQFIFQYYEEEERQRGNFPDRFSGHQFPNYSSELNVNALLLGDSALYLCASSFAGGFANTGELFFGEGSRLTVL.